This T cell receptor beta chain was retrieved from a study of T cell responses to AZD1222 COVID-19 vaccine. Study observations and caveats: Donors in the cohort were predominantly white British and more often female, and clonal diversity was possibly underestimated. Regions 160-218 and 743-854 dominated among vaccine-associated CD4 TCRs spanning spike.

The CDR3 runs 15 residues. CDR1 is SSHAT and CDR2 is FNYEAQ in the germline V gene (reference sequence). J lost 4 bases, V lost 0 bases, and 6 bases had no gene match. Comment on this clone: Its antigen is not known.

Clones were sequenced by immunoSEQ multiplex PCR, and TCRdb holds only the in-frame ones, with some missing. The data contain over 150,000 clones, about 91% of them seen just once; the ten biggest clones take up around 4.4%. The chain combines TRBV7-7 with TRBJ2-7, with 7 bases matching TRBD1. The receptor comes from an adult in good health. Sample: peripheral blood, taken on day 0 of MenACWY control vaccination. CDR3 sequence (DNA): TGTGCCAGCAGCTTAGCGCAGGGGGTTGGTTACGAGCAGTACTTC. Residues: CASSLAQGVGYEQYF.